A selection of T cell receptor beta chains follows, all from one sample in a study of identical twins. TCRdb passed the 5' RACE reads through MiXCR, listing each CDR3 protein once. The data contain approximately 700,000 distinct CDR3 sequences, 15% to 20% of them singletons. These same data were also listed under a study on T cells expressing NK-cell markers.

Sequenced input: PBMCs. These TCRs come from a woman under 30 in good health. Each CDR3 is given with its conserved first and last residue. The order of the fields is V gene, J gene, clone size, D gene, CDR3 DNA, CDR3 protein. The D gene is left open where the match is weak. Not all rows give a size; the values are once, few, many and, for expanded clones, a class.

V: TRBV5-1; J: TRBJ2-5; size: few; D: NA; DNA: TGCGCCAGCAGCTTGGAGCAGGGTGTGAAGACCCAGTACTTC; CDR3: CASSLEQGVKTQYF
V: TRBV7-2; J: TRBJ2-7; size: NA; D: NA; DNA: TGTGCCAGCAGCTGGAAGGGGGTCTCCTACGAGCAGTACTTC; CDR3: CASSWKGVSYEQYF
V: TRBV7-6; J: TRBJ2-6; size: NA; D: NA; DNA: TGTGCCAGCAGCACCCGGTTCAGGTCGGGGGCCAACGTCCTGACTTTC; CDR3: CASSTRFRSGANVLTF
V: TRBV5-1; J: TRBJ2-2; size: few; D: NA; DNA: TGCGCCAGCAGCTTCTTTCCGGGCCCGAACACCGGGGAGCTGTTTTTT; CDR3: CASSFFPGPNTGELFF
V: TRBV19; J: TRBJ2-2; size: NA; D: TRBD1; DNA: TGTGCCAGTAGCCGAGGGGGCGCGGGCACCGGGGAGCTGTTTTTT; CDR3: CASSRGGAGTGELFF
V: TRBV20-1; J: TRBJ1-5; size: few; D: NA; DNA: TGCAGTGCCCGGCGCGGAGGGCGTGATCAGCCCCAGCATTTT; CDR3: CSARRGGRDQPQHF
V: TRBV27; J: TRBJ2-3; size: few; D: TRBD2; DNA: TGTGCCAGTCAGAGAACCGGGACTAGCATTCGCACAGATACGCAGTATTTT; CDR3: CASQRTGTSIRTDTQYF
V: TRBV5-5; J: TRBJ2-3; size: few; D: TRBD2; DNA: TGTGCCAGCAGCTTAGCGGGAAGGGAGACAGATACGCAGTATTTT; CDR3: CASSLAGRETDTQYF
V: TRBV18; J: TRBJ2-7; size: NA; D: NA; DNA: TGTGCCAGCTCACCAGCGGTCGGGCGCGACTACGAGCAGTACTTC; CDR3: CASSPAVGRDYEQYF
V: TRBV20-1; J: TRBJ2-3; size: NA; D: NA; DNA: TGCAGTGCTGTCCCGGGAAGTACGGGACGGGCGCAGTATTTT; CDR3: CSAVPGSTGRAQYF
V: TRBV27; J: TRBJ1-4; size: few; D: NA; DNA: TGTGCCAGCAGGACTGGGCAGTGGGATGAAAAACTGTTTTTT; CDR3: CASRTGQWDEKLFF
V: TRBV15; J: TRBJ2-3; size: few; D: TRBD2; DNA: TGTGCCACCAGCAGCAGACTAGCTGCCAACGGAGATACGCAGTATTTT; CDR3: CATSSRLAANGDTQYF
V: TRBV7-8; J: TRBJ2-3; size: few; D: NA; DNA: TGTGCCAGCAGCTTAGGGGGGAGGCGGGATACGCAGTATTTT; CDR3: CASSLGGRRDTQYF
V: TRBV10-3; J: TRBJ2-7; size: few; D: TRBD1; DNA: TGTGCCATCAGGGCTTACAGGGGAGAAAGCTACGAGCAGTACTTC; CDR3: CAIRAYRGESYEQYF
V: TRBV12-3/TRBV12-4; J: TRBJ1-6; size: few; D: NA; DNA: TGTGCCAGCAGTCCTGCGCGGCTTTCACCCCTCCACTTT; CDR3: CASSPARLSPLHF
V: TRBV30; J: TRBJ2-3; size: once; D: NA; DNA: TGTGCCTGGAGTGTGGGGCGGAGCGGTGCTACGCAGTATTTT; CDR3: CAWSVGRSGATQYF
V: TRBV14; J: TRBJ1-1; size: NA; D: TRBD1; DNA: TGTGCCAGCAGCCAAAAACCGTTACCAGGGGGCACTGAAGCTTTCTTT; CDR3: CASSQKPLPGGTEAFF
V: TRBV7-2; J: TRBJ1-1; size: NA; D: TRBD1; DNA: TGTGCCAGCCGCCGTCCAGGGGGGGGAACTGAAGCTTTCTTT; CDR3: CASRRPGGGTEAFF
V: TRBV25-1; J: TRBJ2-7; size: NA; D: TRBD2; DNA: TGTGCCAGCAGTGGGGAGGTTCCGGGACTAGGCAGCGAGCAGTACTTC; CDR3: CASSGEVPGLGSEQYF
V: TRBV9; J: TRBJ2-1; size: few; D: TRBD2; DNA: TGTGCCAGCAGCGCCCCGGGACTAGCGGGAGGGAGGAATGAGCAGTTCTTC; CDR3: CASSAPGLAGGRNEQFF
V: TRBV9; J: TRBJ2-7; size: once; D: NA; DNA: TGTGCCAGCAGCGTAGCCCTGGGGAGCTACGAGCAGTACTTC; CDR3: CASSVALGSYEQYF
V: TRBV4-2; J: TRBJ1-4; size: many; D: NA; DNA: TGTGCCAGCAGCCAAGGGATCAGGGGAACTAATGAAAAACTGTTTTTT; CDR3: CASSQGIRGTNEKLFF
V: TRBV7-6; J: TRBJ2-2; size: many; D: NA; DNA: TGTGCCAGCAAGAGGCTCGCCAACACCGGGGAGCTGTTTTTT; CDR3: CASKRLANTGELFF
V: TRBV12-5; J: TRBJ2-5; size: NA; D: TRBD1; DNA: TGTGCTAGTACGTGGCAGGGGGCCCCGGACTCCTCTCAAGAGACCCAGTACTTC; CDR3: CASTWQGAPDSSQETQYF
V: TRBV5-1; J: TRBJ2-5; size: NA; D: TRBD2; DNA: TGCGCCAGCAGCTTGGTACTAGCGCCGCAAGAGACCCAGTACTTC; CDR3: CASSLVLAPQETQYF
V: TRBV12-3/TRBV12-4; J: TRBJ1-1; size: NA; D: NA; DNA: TGTGCCAGCAGACCCTACAGAGCTGAAGCTTTCTTT; CDR3: CASRPYRAEAFF
V: TRBV24-1; J: TRBJ1-5; size: NA; D: NA; DNA: TGTGCCACCAGTGATTACAGCGGCCAGCCCCAGCATTTT; CDR3: CATSDYSGQPQHF
V: TRBV10-3; J: TRBJ2-7; size: NA; D: TRBD1; DNA: TGTGCCACCGAGGGGGCTAGAGAGCAGTACTTC; CDR3: CATEGAREQYF
V: TRBV12-5; J: TRBJ1-2; size: few; D: NA; DNA: TGTGCTAGTGGGCCGACGGACGGCGGCGGTGGCTACACCTTC; CDR3: CASGPTDGGGGYTF
V: TRBV20-1; J: TRBJ2-3; size: NA; D: NA; DNA: TGCAGTGCTGTAGGGGTTGTGGGGACAGATACGCAGTATTTT; CDR3: CSAVGVVGTDTQYF